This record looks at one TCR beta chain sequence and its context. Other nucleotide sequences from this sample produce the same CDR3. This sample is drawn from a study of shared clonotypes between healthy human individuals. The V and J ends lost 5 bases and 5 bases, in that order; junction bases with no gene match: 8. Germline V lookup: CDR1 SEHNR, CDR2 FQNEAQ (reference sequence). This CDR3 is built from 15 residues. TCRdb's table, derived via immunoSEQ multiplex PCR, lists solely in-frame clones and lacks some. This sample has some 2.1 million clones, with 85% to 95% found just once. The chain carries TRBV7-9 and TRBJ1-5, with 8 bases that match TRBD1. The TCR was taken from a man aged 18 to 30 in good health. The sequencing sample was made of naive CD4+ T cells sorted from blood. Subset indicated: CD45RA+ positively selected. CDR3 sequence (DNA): TGTGCCAGCAGCCGTGGAACAGGGGGGGATCAGCCCCAGCATTTT. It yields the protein CASSRGTGGDQPQHF.